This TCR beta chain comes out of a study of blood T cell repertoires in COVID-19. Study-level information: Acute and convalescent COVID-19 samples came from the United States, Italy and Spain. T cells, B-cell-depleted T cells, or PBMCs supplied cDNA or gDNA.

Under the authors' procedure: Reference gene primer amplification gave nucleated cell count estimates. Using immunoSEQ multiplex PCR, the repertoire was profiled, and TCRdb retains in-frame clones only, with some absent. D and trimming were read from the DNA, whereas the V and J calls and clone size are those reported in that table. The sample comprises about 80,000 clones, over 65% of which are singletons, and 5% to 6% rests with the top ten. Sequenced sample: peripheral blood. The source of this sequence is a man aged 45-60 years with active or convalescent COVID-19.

The CDR3 DNA follows: TGTGCCAGCAGCCAACCGGGGTCCCAAGAGACCCAGTACTTC. This gives the protein CASSQPGSQETQYF. The chain combines TRBV3-1 (or the pseudogene TRBV3-2) with TRBJ2-5, with TRBD2 as a possible D gene (5 bases). CDR3 length: 14 residues. Germline values: CDR1 LGHDT, CDR2 YNNKEL (reference sequence). Trimming pared 2 bases from V and 1 base from J, leaving 8 bases between.